This TCR beta chain was sequenced during a study of response to subunit inactivated influenza vaccine. Regarding the study as a whole: That few new T cells are recruited by each seasonal influenza vaccination was the authors' suggestion.

Comments on this clonotype: Its antigen is still unknown.

The V gene lost 8 bases and the J gene lost 5 bases, with 13 bases spanning the gap. The CDR3 is 13 residues long. Germline V CDR1 and CDR2: MNHEY, SVGEGT. TCRdb called the RT-PCR reads again in MiXCR, with one record for every CDR3 protein. The sample includes about 570,000 distinct CDR3 sequences, about 11% of them seen just once. The TCR was taken from a man aged 50-59 years who received an inactivated influenza vaccine. This sample comprised PBMCs from blood, obtained on the day of vaccination. The V and J genes are TRBV6-2 or TRBV6-3 and TRBJ2-1; no definite D call. Here the CDR3 reads CASSLSTHNEQFF. The CDR3 region has the DNA TGTGCCAGCTCCCTATCGACGCACAATGAGCAGTTCTTC.